This entry concerns a single TCR beta chain. Original methodology: Reference gene primer amplification yielded estimated nucleated cell counts. Some clones are missing from TCRdb's copy, which holds only in-frame ones; the method was immunoSEQ multiplex PCR. The DNA gave D and trimming, while V, J and clone size come from that table. The sample comprises about 230,000 clones, roughly nine tenths of which are singletons, and 3% to 4% rests with the top ten. The CDR3 is made up of 15 amino acids. Trimming shortened V by 0 bases and J by 2 bases, and 11 bases separated the two germline ends. Germline-derived CDR1 and CDR2 are SGHAT and FQDESV (reference sequence). The data were obtained in a study of blood T cell repertoires in COVID-19. Study as a whole: Samples taken during acute and convalescent COVID-19 were collected in the United States, Italy and Spain.

Those enrolled, adults aged about 18 to 89 years, came from around 24 US areas. The receptor comes from a woman aged 25-40 years with acute COVID-19. Sequencing used PBMCs or T cells enriched from blood (not recorded which). The chain links TRBV11-1 to TRBJ2-7, with TRBD2 as a possible D gene (6 bases). The CDR3 region has the DNA TGTGCCAGCAGCTTAGCGGGGGGTACTACCTACGAGCAGTACTTC. It yields the protein CASSLAGGTTYEQYF.